This entry lists 30 T cell receptor beta chains sequenced from one sample in a study of T cell changes during pregnancy in multiple sclerosis. Sequencing used immunoSEQ multiplex PCR; TCRdb keeps in-frame clones, though not all of them. The data contain just over 20,000 clones, around 90% of them singletons. The sample in question was CD8+ T cells from peripheral blood mononuclear cells, obtained in the second trimester of pregnancy. These TCRs come from a female donor in good health, enrolled as a control in a pregnancy study.

The rearrangement links TRBV18 to TRBJ2-5; 13 bases are a match to TRBD2. CDR3 length: 16 residues. Germline CDR1 is KGHSH and CDR2 is LQKENI. V was clipped by 4 bases and J by 5 bases; unmatched bases: 7. CDR3 amino acids: CASSQTSGGILETQYF. Written as DNA, the CDR3 is TGTGCCAGCTCACAGACTAGCGGGGGGATTCTGGAGACCCAGTACTTC.

The chain employs TRBV29-1 and TRBJ2-2, with 8 bases that match TRBD2. The CDR3 has 15 residues. Germline V CDR1 and CDR2: SQVTM, ANQGSEA. V lost 7 bases and J lost 0; bases outside the gene matches: 7. The CDR3 nucleotides read TGCAGCGGATCAATAGCGGGATCGAACACCGGGGAGCTGTTTTTT. This encodes CSGSIAGSNTGELFF.

CDR3 sequence (DNA): TGTGCCTGGAGTGTAACAACCTACAATGAGCAGTTCTTC. Encoded protein: CAWSVTTYNEQFF. The rearrangement links TRBV30 to TRBJ2-1; D gene unclear. V gave up 0 bases and J gave up 2 bases, with 5 bases separating them. This CDR3 region has 13 residues. CDR1 GTSNPN and CDR2 SVGIG come from the germline V gene (reference sequence).

This rearrangement joins TRBV4-3 to TRBJ2-1; TRBD2 agrees at 13 bases. Germline CDR1 is LGHNA and CDR2 is YSLEER. Losses at the gene ends were 1 base for V and 7 bases for J; bases not matched to a gene: 10. The CDR3 length is 18 residues. CDR3 sequence reads: CASSQVIPGLAGLNEQFF. In DNA, the CDR3 is TGCGCCAGCAGCCAAGTCATTCCGGGACTAGCGGGGCTAAATGAGCAGTTCTTC.

This chain connects TRBV7-9 to TRBJ2-1; TRBD1 is a possible D gene (6 bases). This CDR3 contains 13 residues. The germline V and J ends were trimmed by 5 bases and 8 bases, with 13 bases remaining between them. The V gene's germline CDR1 is SEHNR and CDR2 FQNEAQ (reference sequence). The CDR3 sequence is CASSRQGHDEQFF. The CDR3 coding sequence is TGTGCCAGCAGCAGGCAGGGGCACGATGAGCAGTTCTTC.

This clone was seen a single time. The chain carries TRBV28 and TRBJ1-1; 9 bases align to TRBD1. Germline CDR1 reads MDHEN; CDR2 reads SYDVKM. The CDR3 length is 18 residues. The V gene end was trimmed by 5 bases and the J gene end by 0 bases; junction bases not matched to a gene: 13. The CDR3 loop is CASSVTGTGIIMNTEAFF. The CDR3, as DNA: TGTGCCAGCAGTGTTACCGGGACAGGGATCATCATGAACACTGAAGCTTTCTTT.

CDR3 DNA: TGCGCCAGCAGCCAAGATGTACTCGCAGATACGCAGTATTTT. Amino acid sequence: CASSQDVLADTQYF. The chain joins TRBV4-1 to TRBJ2-3; D is uncertain. Trimming removed 0 bases at V and 4 bases at J, with 8 bases between. Germline V lookup: CDR1 MGHRA, CDR2 YSYEKL. CDR3 length: 14 residues.

This chain connects TRBV6-5 to TRBJ1-1, with D perhaps matching TRBD1 (5 bases). V lost 6 bases, J lost 3 bases, and 14 bases lay in between. The germline gives CDR1 MNHEY, CDR2 SVGAGI. The CDR3 totals 14 residues. The CDR3 DNA follows: TGTGCCAGCAGACCCCTTGGGGCCGACACTGAAGCTTTCTTT. Protein: CASRPLGADTEAFF.

This clone was seen a few times. This chain links TRBV4-3 with TRBJ2-4, with TRBD1 identical over 7 bases. The V gene end was trimmed by 0 bases and the J gene end by 8 bases; junction bases not matched to a gene: 13. From germline, CDR1 is LGHNA and CDR2 YSLEER. The length of the CDR3 is 17 residues. The CDR3 nucleotides are TGCGCCAGCAGCCAAGATCTGGTCAGAGGGGGCGGATACATTCAGTACTTC. Translating it yields CASSQDLVRGGGYIQYF.

This clone is medium-sized (0.01 to 0.1%). This chain links TRBV6-5 with TRBJ1-4; D gene uncertain. Germline loops: CDR1 MNHEY, CDR2 SVGAGI. The CDR3 has 15 amino acids. V was trimmed by 5 bases and J by 0 bases, leaving 10 bases between them. This chain's CDR3 is CASSPDGATNEKLFF. DNA of the CDR3: TGTGCCAGCAGTCCCGACGGAGCAACTAATGAAAAACTGTTTTTT.

This chain uses TRBV28 with TRBJ2-7, with TRBD2 matching over 8 bases. The CDR3 is 16 residues long. J lost 0 bases, V lost 7 bases, and 11 bases had no gene match. Germline CDR1 is MDHEN and CDR2 is SYDVKM. The DNA for the CDR3 is TGTGCCAGCACCCCACTAGCGGAAATGAGCTCCTACGAGCAGTACTTC. Translated, it gives CASTPLAEMSSYEQYF.

This clone has just one count. This chain uses TRBV6-6 with TRBJ2-7, with D perhaps matching TRBD2 (6 bases). Germline V gives CDR1 MNHNY, CDR2 SVGAGI (reference sequence). This CDR3 region has 15 residues. The V end was cut by 6 bases, the J end by 5 bases, with 20 bases between. The CDR3 nucleotides read TGTGCCAGCAGCTCGACACTGGAGGGACCCCACGAGCAGTACTTC. Its translation: CASSSTLEGPHEQYF.

The V and J genes are TRBV28 and TRBJ2-7, with 7 bases aligning to TRBD1. The J segment lost 2 bases and the V segment lost 6 bases, leaving 7 bases of the junction unmatched. This CDR3 comprises 14 residues. CDR1 MDHEN and CDR2 SYDVKM come from the germline V gene. The CDR3, as DNA: TGTGCCAGCAGCCCGTCAGGACAGGCCTACGAGCAGTACTTC. Amino acids: CASSPSGQAYEQYF.

The CDR3 loop is CASSASGSGAVYEQYF. CDR3 coding DNA: TGTGCCAGCAGCGCATCCGGGAGTGGAGCGGTCTACGAGCAGTACTTC. The gene calls are TRBV5-4 and TRBJ2-7; tentative D call: TRBD2 (6 bases). Per the germline V gene, CDR1 is SGHNT and CDR2 is YYREEE (reference sequence). Trimming shortened V by 4 bases and J by 3 bases, and 20 bases separated the two germline ends. The CDR3 length is 16 residues.

The chain recombines TRBV6-5 with TRBJ2-1; D is perhaps TRBD2 (5 bases). The ends were cut back, 6 bases at V and 3 bases at J, with 15 bases in the middle. Germline CDR1 and CDR2: MNHEY and SVGAGI. The CDR3 has 15 residues. The DNA of the CDR3 is TGTGCCAGCAGACGAATAAGCCGGGACTACAATGAGCAGTTCTTC. It codes for CASRRISRDYNEQFF.

The chain links TRBV9 to TRBJ2-4; a possible D gene is TRBD2 (7 bases). Germline assignment: CDR1 SGDLS and CDR2 YYNGEE. The CDR3 is made up of 16 amino acids. V lost 7 bases and J 8 bases, leaving 25 bases between the germline ends. The CDR3 sequence: CASSLSRGGGADIQYF. The CDR3 coding sequence is TGTGCCAGCTCTTTAAGCAGGGGTGGGGGGGCGGACATTCAGTACTTC.

This clone was seen only once. The chain employs TRBV21-1 and TRBJ2-5; the table calls TRBD2, which could not be checked here. TRBV21-1 is tagged as a pseudogene. This CDR3 has 15 amino acids. The CDR3 DNA follows: TGTGCCAGCAGCAAATGTGTCCGGGTACAAGAGACCCAGTACTTC. Amino acid sequence: CASSKCVRVQETQYF.

As for this clone: This specimen includes other DNA sequences encoding the same CDR3. The rearrangement links TRBV30 to TRBJ2-6; weak D call: TRBD1 (6 bases). The V end lost 0 bases, the J end lost 0 bases, and 9 bases lay between the germline ends. Per germline, CDR1 GTSNPN and CDR2 SVGIG (reference sequence). The CDR3 runs 16 residues. The DNA for the CDR3 is TGTGCCTGGAGTGTACAGGGAATCTCTGGGGCCAACGTCCTGACTTTC. It specifies CAWSVQGISGANVLTF.

The V gene is TRBV11-2, the J gene TRBJ2-3; 11 bases align to TRBD2. Unmatched junction bases numbered 8, after V lost 3 bases and J lost 9 bases. Germline V lookup: CDR1 SGHAT, CDR2 FQNNGV. The CDR3 is made up of 15 amino acids. CDR3 in DNA: TGTGCCAGCAGCTTGGATCTAGCGGGGGGCCGGACGCAGTATTTT. As protein: CASSLDLAGGRTQYF.

The chain has TRBV28 and TRBJ1-5; D call uncertain. The CDR3 has 13 residues. V shed 5 bases and J shed 9 bases, with 14 bases lying between them. Germline assignment: CDR1 MDHEN and CDR2 SYDVKM. In DNA, the CDR3 is TGTGCCAGCAGTCCTAGTCCCCGGGGGCCCCAGCATTTT. Amino acid sequence: CASSPSPRGPQHF.

The rearrangement links TRBV28 to TRBJ2-3; possible D gene TRBD1, 6 bases. V shed 0 bases and J shed 4 bases, with 11 bases lying between them. This CDR3 comprises 15 residues. The germline V gene encodes CDR1 MDHEN and CDR2 SYDVKM. The DNA of the CDR3 is TGTGCCAGCAGTTTATGGGGGGCACGGGCAGATACGCAGTATTTT. Its translation: CASSLWGARADTQYF.

The gene calls are TRBV29-1 and TRBJ2-2; 8 bases are shared with TRBD1. Trimming took 4 bases from V and 7 from J; bases not matched to a gene: 5. Germline lookup yields CDR1 SQVTM and CDR2 ANQGSEA. The CDR3 has 13 amino acids. The CDR3 DNA follows: TGCAGCGTTGTCACAGGGGGTAACGGGGAGCTGTTTTTT. This sequence encodes CSVVTGGNGELFF.

The J gene is TRBJ2-6, the V gene TRBV18, with TRBD1 matching 8 bases. The V segment lost 2 bases and the J segment 0 bases; nucleotides outside the gene matches: 9. This CDR3 spans 19 amino acids. Per germline, CDR1 KGHSH and CDR2 LQKENI. CDR3 region: CASSPEVFRGPSGANVLTF. As DNA, the CDR3 is TGTGCCAGCTCACCAGAGGTTTTCAGGGGGCCCTCTGGGGCCAACGTCCTGACTTTC.

The CDR3 loop is CASSVTGDPSTDTQYF. The CDR3 nucleotides read TGTGCCAGCAGCGTAACGGGGGACCCTAGCACAGATACGCAGTATTTT. This sequence joins TRBV13 and TRBJ2-3, with D possibly TRBD2 on 6 matching bases. CDR3 length: 16 residues. Trimming shortened V by 5 bases and J by 0 bases, and 15 bases separated the two germline ends. Germline CDR1 PRHDT, CDR2 FYEKMQ (reference sequence).

By sample fraction, this clone is medium-sized. This rearrangement joins TRBV28 to TRBJ2-1, with D perhaps TRBD2 (5 bases). This CDR3 comprises 13 residues. V dropped 3 bases and J dropped 4 bases, with 7 bases sitting between them. Germline-derived CDR1 and CDR2 are MDHEN and SYDVKM. The CDR3 sequence: CASSLRVYNEQFF. The CDR3 DNA reads TGTGCCAGCAGTTTGAGGGTTTACAATGAGCAGTTCTTC.

The CDR3 is CASSLAAGAGYGYTF. Here the CDR3 DNA reads TGTGCCAGCAGCTTGGCGGCAGGGGCGGGCTATGGCTACACCTTC. The chain combines TRBV11-2 with TRBJ1-2; D is possibly TRBD1 (6 bases). The V and J ends lost 3 bases and 4 bases respectively, with 15 bases between them. CDR1 and CDR2 (germline): SGHAT, FQNNGV. The CDR3 length is 15 residues.

The J gene is TRBJ1-1, the V gene TRBV7-2, with 8 bases aligning to TRBD1. The CDR3 consists of 14 residues. Germline-derived CDR1 and CDR2 are SGHTA and FQGNSA. V was clipped by 5 bases and J by 4 bases; unmatched bases: 6. The CDR3 spells CASSGQGRATEAFF. Written as DNA, the CDR3 is TGTGCCAGCAGCGGACAGGGAAGGGCCACTGAAGCTTTCTTT.

V usage is TRBV9 and J usage is TRBJ2-7; possible D gene TRBD2, 6 bases. Germline V lookup: CDR1 SGDLS, CDR2 YYNGEE. Trimming took off 0 bases at V and 0 bases at J, with 7 bases between the two ends. CDR3 size: 14 residues. CDR3 bases: TGTGCCAGCAGCGTAGGTAGCGGCTCCTACGAGCAGTACTTC. This translates into CASSVGSGSYEQYF.

The V and J genes are TRBV15 and TRBJ1-1; D not resolved. V lost 3 bases, J lost 8 bases, and 10 bases lay in between. Germline V gene data show CDR1 as LNHNV and CDR2 as YYDKDF (reference sequence). This CDR3 is built from 12 residues. The CDR3 reads CATSSSGGEAFF. The CDR3 DNA reads TGTGCCACCAGCAGCTCGGGAGGCGAAGCTTTCTTT.

This chain uses TRBV2 with TRBJ2-7; no firm D call. With 6 bases removed from V and 3 bases from J, the gap between germline ends came to 6 bases. The CDR3 covers 11 residues. Germline V gene data show CDR1 as SNHLY and CDR2 as FYNNEI. The CDR3 DNA follows: TGTGCCAGCAGGAGCGACTACGAGCAGTACTTC. Its translation: CASRSDYEQYF.